Detailed here is one T cell receptor beta chain. These data are taken from a study of vaccination and CD4 T cells after COVID-19. Study overall: Convalescent study patients returned SARS-CoV-2 positive nasal swab PCR results, with nine mild cases and one severe. Convalescent donors totaled six males and four females, including two who were Hispanic.

Time point noted: late sampling 161 to 241 days after vaccination in three convalescent patients. V lost 0 bases, J lost 4 bases, and 10 bases lay in between. The CDR3 length is 16 residues. Germline V gives CDR1 ENHRY, CDR2 SYGVKD. One entry per CDR3 protein, called by TCRdb with MiXCR from the PCR reads. Of some 29,000 distinct CDR3 sequences in the sample, approximately 48% were seen once. V usage is TRBV10-3 and J usage is TRBJ2-6; D perhaps matches TRBD2 (5 bases). The TCR sequence derives from a human donor who had recovered from COVID-19. The sample consisted of CD4+ T cells from blood, taken about 7 months after SARS-CoV-2 vaccination. CDR3 DNA sequence: TGTGCCATCAGTGAGTCCGAGGGTTCGGGGGCCAACGTCCTGACTTTC. Its protein product is CAISESEGSGANVLTF.